These 8 T cell receptor beta chains were all obtained from the same sample, sequenced in a study of T-cell reconstitution after alpha-beta-depleted transplantation in children. Molecular barcoding with unique molecular identifiers was used for the TCRbeta library. TCRdb re-derived calls from the PCR reads in MiXCR, one entry per CDR3 protein. The sample shows 200,000 to 250,000 distinct CDR3 sequences, under 9.5% of them seen only once. The sample consisted of PBMCs, mostly from graft donor cells, taken 180 days after TCRalphabeta/CD19-depleted stem cell transplant. The origin of the receptors is a male patient under 18 who had a stem cell transplant for acute lymphoblastic leukemia, so the T cells may come from the graft donor.

This clonotype was recorded many times. In nucleotides, the CDR3 is TGTGCCAGCAGCTTCCGGACAGGGGTGATTCAGCCCCAGCATTTT. It translates to CASSFRTGVIQPQHF. The J gene is TRBJ1-5, the V gene TRBV5-6; 9 bases line up with TRBD1. Germline CDR1 and CDR2: SGHDT and YYEEEE. CDR3 length equals 15 residues. Trimming removed 2 bases from V and 6 bases from J; junction bases left unmatched: 6.

This clonotype was recorded many times. The CDR3, as DNA: TGTGCCAGCAGCTTTCCAGGGCGCTATGGCTACACCTTC. This codes for CASSFPGRYGYTF. This chain links TRBV7-9 with TRBJ1-2; D is perhaps TRBD1 (5 bases). The germline V and J ends were trimmed by 3 bases and 4 bases, with 9 bases remaining between them. Germline V gene data show CDR1 as SEHNR and CDR2 as FQNEAQ (reference sequence). The CDR3 has 13 residues.

This clonotype was recorded at least ten times. The rearrangement joins TRBV28 to TRBJ2-6; TRBD2 is a possible D gene (5 bases). This CDR3 has 15 residues. V was trimmed by 3 bases and J by 2 bases, leaving 8 bases between them. CDR1 is MDHEN, CDR2 SYDVKM, per germline. This CDR3 is CASSFRGAGANVLTF. The CDR3 DNA sequence: TGTGCCAGCAGTTTCCGGGGTGCTGGGGCCAACGTCCTGACTTTC.

Many counts were recorded for this clonotype. This chain connects TRBV5-1 to TRBJ1-1, with D tentatively TRBD1 (5 bases). The CDR3 has 13 amino acids. The germline V gene encodes CDR1 SGHRS and CDR2 YFSETQ. The V end lost 5 bases, the J end lost 3 bases, and 11 bases lay between the germline ends. The CDR3 region is CASRQVTHTEAFF. The CDR3 nucleotides are TGCGCCAGCAGACAGGTAACGCACACTGAAGCTTTCTTT.

This clonotype showed up many times. This chain joins TRBV16 and TRBJ2-7; TRBD2 matches 8 bases. Germline trimming cut 5 bases from V and 4 bases from J; bases unmatched to any gene: 7. This CDR3 contains 14 residues. The V gene's germline CDR1 is KGHSY and CDR2 FQNENV. The CDR3 spells CASSVTGGRYEQYF. The CDR3 nucleotides read TGTGCCAGCAGCGTTACCGGCGGGAGGTACGAGCAGTACTTC.

This clonotype was observed at least ten times. The J gene is TRBJ2-3, the V gene TRBV5-1; D call uncertain. The CDR3 is 14 residues long. Germline CDR1 is SGHRS and CDR2 is YFSETQ. The V end lost 0 bases, the J end lost 0 bases, and 5 bases lay between the germline ends. CDR3: CASSLVSSTDTQYF. For the CDR3, the DNA is TGCGCCAGCAGCTTGGTCTCTAGCACAGATACGCAGTATTTT.

This clonotype was seen at least ten times. This rearrangement joins TRBV19 to TRBJ1-5; D unresolved. The CDR3 is 14 amino acids. Germline V gene sequence: CDR1 LNHDA, CDR2 SQIVND (reference sequence). The V and J ends lost 5 bases and 6 bases respectively, with 14 bases between them. CDR3 loop: CASSYSPSGQPQHF. CDR3 in DNA: TGTGCCAGTAGTTACAGCCCCTCGGGTCAGCCCCAGCATTTT.

With regard to this clonotype: A much larger clone differs by one base, so this may be a read error. This chain joins TRBV4-2 and TRBJ1-5, with D possibly TRBD1 on 5 matching bases. Germline V lookup: CDR1 LGHNA, CDR2 YNFKEQ. This CDR3 has 16 residues. Trimming took off 1 base at V and 2 bases at J, with 12 bases between the two ends. CDR3 sequence (DNA): TGTGCCAGCAGCCAAGGACAGTTCAATCGCAATCAGCCCCAGCATTTT. This gives the protein CASSQGQFNRNQPQHF.